This T cell receptor (beta chain) emerged from a study of blood T cell repertoires in COVID-19. Study in general: T cells, B-cell-depleted T cells, or PBMCs provided the cDNA or gDNA that served as material.

Participant age was about 18 to 100 years, and participants resided in 20 to 30 US areas. Which cohort a participant joined came from the clinical history participants gave. As handled by the study authors: Estimated nucleated cell counts came from reference gene primer amplification. Measured with immunoSEQ multiplex PCR; TCRdb has only the in-frame clones, and not every one. D and trimming were read from the DNA, whereas the V and J calls and clone size are those reported in that table. The sample consists of approximately 300,000 clones, 86% of them appearing once. With 2 bases clipped from V and 4 bases from J, the junction kept 7 bases outside the gene matches. Germline assignment: CDR1 MNHEY and CDR2 SVGAGI. The CDR3 sequence is 15 residues long.

The sequencing sample was made of PBMCs or T cells enriched from blood (not recorded which). The rearrangement uses TRBV6-5 and TRBJ1-2, with 7 bases that match TRBD1. The TCR sequence derives from a woman in her late teens or twenties who had recovered from COVID-19. The CDR3 sequence is CASSYGSGQAYGYTF. Here the CDR3 DNA reads TGTGCCAGCAGTTACGGCAGTGGACAGGCCTATGGCTACACCTTC.